Included here is one TCR beta chain sequence, with context. These data belong to a study of blood T cell repertoires in COVID-19. Study overall: There were acute and convalescent COVID-19 samples, and they came from the United States, Italy and Spain. T cells, B-cell-depleted T cells, or PBMCs provided the cDNA or gDNA that served as material.

J was trimmed by 3 bases and V by 4 bases; bases with no gene match: 3. Looked up from germline, CDR1 is SGHRS and CDR2 is YFSETQ. The CDR3 consists of 13 residues. This table comes from immunoSEQ multiplex PCR, and its TCRdb copy is limited to in-frame clones, with some not included. This sample has some 87,000 clones, with around four fifths found just once. Sequenced: peripheral blood. The clonotype originates from a human donor in a cohort sampled during active COVID-19. J is TRBJ2-7 and V is TRBV5-1; 8 positions match TRBD2. CDR3 loop: CASSRGGIYEQYF. CDR3 coding DNA: TGCGCCAGCAGCCGCGGGGGGATCTACGAGCAGTACTTC.